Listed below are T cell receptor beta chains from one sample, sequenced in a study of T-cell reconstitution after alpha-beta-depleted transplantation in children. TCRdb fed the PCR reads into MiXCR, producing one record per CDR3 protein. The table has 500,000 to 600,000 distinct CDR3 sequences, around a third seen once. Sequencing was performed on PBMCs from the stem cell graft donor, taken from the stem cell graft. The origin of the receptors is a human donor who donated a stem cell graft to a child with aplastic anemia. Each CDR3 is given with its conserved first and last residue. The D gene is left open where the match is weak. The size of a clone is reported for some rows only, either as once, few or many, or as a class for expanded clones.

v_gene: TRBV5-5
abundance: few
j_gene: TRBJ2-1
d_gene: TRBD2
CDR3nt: TGTGCCAGCAGCTTGGGGGGTGGGACTAGCGTAGGTAAGGCGTTCTTC
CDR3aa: CASSLGGGTSVGKAFF

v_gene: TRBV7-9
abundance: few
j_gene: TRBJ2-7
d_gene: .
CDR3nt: TGTGCCAGCAGTACAGGGTACTACGAGCAGTACTTC
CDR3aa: CASSTGYYEQYF

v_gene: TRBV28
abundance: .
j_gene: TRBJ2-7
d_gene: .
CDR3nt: TGTGCCAGCAGGCTCAACTACGAGCAGTACTTC
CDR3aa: CASRLNYEQYF

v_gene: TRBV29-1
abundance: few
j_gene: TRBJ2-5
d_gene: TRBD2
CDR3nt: TGCAGCGTCTCACTAGCGGGAGAGGGAGAGACCCAGTACTTC
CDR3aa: CSVSLAGEGETQYF

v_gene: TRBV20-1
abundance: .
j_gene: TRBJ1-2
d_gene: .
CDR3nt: TGCAGTGCCTCCCCGGGGGGCGGGTATGGCTACACCTTC
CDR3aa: CSASPGGGYGYTF

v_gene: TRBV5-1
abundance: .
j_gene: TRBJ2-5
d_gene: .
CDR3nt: TGCGCCAGCAGCCCGGACCTTGTTTTAGGAGAGACCCAGTACTTC
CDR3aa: CASSPDLVLGETQYF

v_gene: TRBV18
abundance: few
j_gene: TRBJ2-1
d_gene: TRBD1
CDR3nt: TGTGCCAGCTCACCAAGACAGGGGCTTTCCTACAATGAGCAGTTCTTC
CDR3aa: CASSPRQGLSYNEQFF

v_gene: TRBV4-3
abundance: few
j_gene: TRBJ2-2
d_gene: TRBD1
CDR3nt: TGCGCCAGCAGCCCGCGACAGGGGCGGACGAACACCGGGGAGCTGTTTTTT
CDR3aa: CASSPRQGRTNTGELFF

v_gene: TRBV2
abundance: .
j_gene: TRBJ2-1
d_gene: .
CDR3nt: TGTGCCAGCAGTGAAGACGTAAGGGACGGAAGGATCTTC
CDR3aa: CASSEDVRDGRIF

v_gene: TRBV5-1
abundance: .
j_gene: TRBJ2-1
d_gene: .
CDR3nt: TGCGCCAGCAACTTCCTGGGGCAGCGCAATGAGCAGTTCTTC
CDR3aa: CASNFLGQRNEQFF

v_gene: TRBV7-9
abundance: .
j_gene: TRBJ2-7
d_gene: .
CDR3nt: TGTGCCAGCAGCTCCCCCGGGACCTACGAGCAGTACTTC
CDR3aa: CASSSPGTYEQYF

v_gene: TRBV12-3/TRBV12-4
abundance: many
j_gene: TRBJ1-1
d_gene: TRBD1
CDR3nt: TGTGCCAGCAGTTTCACAGGGGGCACTGAAGCTTTCTTT
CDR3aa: CASSFTGGTEAFF

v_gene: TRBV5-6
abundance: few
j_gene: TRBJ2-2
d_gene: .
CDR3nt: TGTGCCAGCAGCCTGGGACGGGACCGGGGCGGGGAGCTGTTTTTT
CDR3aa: CASSLGRDRGGELFF

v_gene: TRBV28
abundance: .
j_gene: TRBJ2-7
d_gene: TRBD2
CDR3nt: TGTGCCAGCAGTGTAAACAGGGGGCTCCCAAATTTACTAGCGGGAGGTTTTCTCTACGAGCAGTACTTC
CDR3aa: CASSVNRGLPNLLAGGFLYEQYF

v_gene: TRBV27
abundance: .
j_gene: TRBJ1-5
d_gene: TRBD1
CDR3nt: TGTGCCAGCAGCCGAGGGACAGCCTGGAATCAGCCCCAGCATTTT
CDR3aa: CASSRGTAWNQPQHF

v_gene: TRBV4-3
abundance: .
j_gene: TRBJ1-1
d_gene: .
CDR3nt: TGCGCCAGCAGCCAAGAAGGCAGGGTGAACACTGAAGCTTTCTTT
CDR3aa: CASSQEGRVNTEAFF

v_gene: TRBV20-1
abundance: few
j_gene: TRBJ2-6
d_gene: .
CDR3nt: TGCAGTGCTCGACAACGATTCTCTGGGGCCAACGTCCTGACTTTC
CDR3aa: CSARQRFSGANVLTF

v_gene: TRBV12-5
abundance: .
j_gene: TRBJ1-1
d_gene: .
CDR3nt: TGTGCTAGTGGTTTGGCGCAGGGCGGGTTGGTAAACACTGAAGCTTTCTTT
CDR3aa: CASGLAQGGLVNTEAFF

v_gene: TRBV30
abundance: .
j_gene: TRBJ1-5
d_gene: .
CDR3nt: TGTGCCTGGAGCCCCGGGGAAGCGAATAGCAATCAGCCCCAGCATTTT
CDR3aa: CAWSPGEANSNQPQHF

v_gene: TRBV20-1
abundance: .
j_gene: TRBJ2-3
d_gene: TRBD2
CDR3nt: TGCAGTGCCCCGGGACTAGCGGGAGGACCCACAGATACGCAGTATTTT
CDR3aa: CSAPGLAGGPTDTQYF

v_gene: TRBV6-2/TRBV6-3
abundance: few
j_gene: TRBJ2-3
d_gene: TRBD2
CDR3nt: TGTGCCAGCAGCGAGGGACTAGCGGGAGCAGATACGCAGTATTTT
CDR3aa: CASSEGLAGADTQYF

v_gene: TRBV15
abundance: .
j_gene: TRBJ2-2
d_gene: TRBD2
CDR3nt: TGTGCCACCCGGGAGGCCCACCCGAGGGGGGAGCTGTTTTTT
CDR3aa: CATREAHPRGELFF

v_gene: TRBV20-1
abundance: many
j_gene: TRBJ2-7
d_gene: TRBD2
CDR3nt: TGCAGTGCTAGCGGGAGGGCCTACGAGCAGTACTTC
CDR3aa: CSASGRAYEQYF

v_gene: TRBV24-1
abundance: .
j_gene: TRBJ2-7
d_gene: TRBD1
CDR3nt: TGTGCCACCAGTTCTACCGGGACAGGGAAGTACGAGCAGTACTTC
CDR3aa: CATSSTGTGKYEQYF

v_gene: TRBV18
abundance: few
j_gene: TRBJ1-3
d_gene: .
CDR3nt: TGTGCCAGCTCACCAGCCCGTCGCTCTGGAAACACCATATATTTT
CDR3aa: CASSPARRSGNTIYF

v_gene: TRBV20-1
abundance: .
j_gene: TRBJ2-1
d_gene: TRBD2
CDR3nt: TGCAGTGCCGCTAGCGGGAGGCCAGACAATGAGCAGTTCTTC
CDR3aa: CSAASGRPDNEQFF

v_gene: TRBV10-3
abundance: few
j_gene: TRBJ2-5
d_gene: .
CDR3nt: TGTGCCATCAGTGAGTCAGTAGAGATACCGACAAAAGAGACCCAGTACTTC
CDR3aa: CAISESVEIPTKETQYF

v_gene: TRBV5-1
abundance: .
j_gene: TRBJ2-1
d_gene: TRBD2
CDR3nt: TGCGCCAGCAGCTTGATCCGTAGCGGGAGGGCCAATGAGCAGTTCTTC
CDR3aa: CASSLIRSGRANEQFF

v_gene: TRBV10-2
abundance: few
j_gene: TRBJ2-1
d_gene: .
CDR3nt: TGCGCCACCGCCAGGGTAAGGTCAGATGGTGAGCAGTTCTTC
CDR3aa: CATARVRSDGEQFF

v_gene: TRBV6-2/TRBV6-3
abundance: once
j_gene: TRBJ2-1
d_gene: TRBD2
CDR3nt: TGTGCCAGCAGTTATCCGACGCCCCGACTAGCGGGAGTACGACCCGGTTACAATGAGCAGTTCTTC
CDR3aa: CASSYPTPRLAGVRPGYNEQFF

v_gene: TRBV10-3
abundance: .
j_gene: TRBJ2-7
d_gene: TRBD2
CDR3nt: TGTGCCATCAATGAAGGCGGGAGGCCAGCCGAGCAGTACTTC
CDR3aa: CAINEGGRPAEQYF

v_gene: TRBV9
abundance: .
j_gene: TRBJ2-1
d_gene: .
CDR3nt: TGTGCCAGCAGCCCCCGGACGCTGAGCTCCTACAATGAGCAGTTCTTC
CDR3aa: CASSPRTLSSYNEQFF

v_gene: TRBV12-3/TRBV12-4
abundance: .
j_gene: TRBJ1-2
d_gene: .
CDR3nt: TGTGCCAGCAGTTTGCGAGCGATGGATGGCTACACCTTC
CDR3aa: CASSLRAMDGYTF

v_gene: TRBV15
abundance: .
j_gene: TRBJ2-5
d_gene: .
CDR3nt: TGTGCCACCAGCACCTCAGGGCGGGGGCTGATTGGGACCCAGTACTTC
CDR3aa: CATSTSGRGLIGTQYF

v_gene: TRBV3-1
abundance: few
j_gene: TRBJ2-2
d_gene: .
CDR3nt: TGTGCCAGCAGCCAAGAAAGCACCGGGGAGCTGTTTTTT
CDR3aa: CASSQESTGELFF

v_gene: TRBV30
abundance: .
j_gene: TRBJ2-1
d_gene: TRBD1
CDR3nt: TGTGCCTGGGCCAGGGGGATGCGTGAGCAGTTCTTC
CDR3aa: CAWARGMREQFF

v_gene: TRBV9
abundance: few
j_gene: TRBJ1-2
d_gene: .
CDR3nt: TGTGCCAGCAGCCCATCCGATGGGCATCCCACCTGGACCTTC
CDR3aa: CASSPSDGHPTWTF

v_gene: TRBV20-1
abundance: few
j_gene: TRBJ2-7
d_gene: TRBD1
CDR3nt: TGCAGTGCTAGAGCCGACAGGGTTGGGGGTGGCGAGCAGTACTTC
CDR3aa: CSARADRVGGGEQYF

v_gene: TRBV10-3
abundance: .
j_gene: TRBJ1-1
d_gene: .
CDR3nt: TGTGCCACCCGACCCAGTTATAACACTGAAGCTTTCTTT
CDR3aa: CATRPSYNTEAFF